One sample yielded the 13 T cell receptor beta chains listed below, sequenced in a study of blood T cells in healthy people across ages. Next came a second PCR, run for about 6 to 12 cycles, which used a sample-barcoded 5' primer along with a J-beta primer mix. TCRdb re-analysed the 5' RACE reads in MiXCR, keeping a single row per CDR3 protein. Here the sample spans some 890,000 distinct CDR3 sequences, about 28% being singletons. These records were also assigned to another study, of T cells of mothers and their children.

The sequenced sample was blood. The receptors stem from a woman aged 35 to 49 in good health.

The chain links TRBV2 to TRBJ1-1, with D uncertain. CDR1 is SNHLY, CDR2 FYNNEI, per germline. Trimming took 6 bases from V and 1 from J, leaving 15 bases between them. This CDR3 contains 15 residues. CDR3 nucleotide sequence: TGTGCCAGCAGGGTGGGGTCACTACGGAACACTGAAGCTTTCTTT. Translation: CASRVGSLRNTEAFF.

This clonotype was picked up many times. V and J are TRBV6-1 and TRBJ1-5; tentative D call: TRBD1 (6 bases). V lost 1 base and J lost 2, with 9 bases in between. The CDR3 covers 15 residues. Germline loops: CDR1 MNHNS, CDR2 SASEGT. The CDR3 reads CASSEGAGGNQPQHF. Here the CDR3 DNA reads TGTGCCAGCAGTGAAGGGGCAGGGGGCAATCAGCCCCAGCATTTT.

This clonotype was counted only a few times. This rearrangement joins TRBV7-2 to TRBJ1-2; D may be TRBD1 (6 bases). With 4 bases removed from V and 5 bases from J, the gap between germline ends came to 14 bases. From germline, CDR1 is SGHTA and CDR2 FQGNSA. This CDR3 has 14 residues. The CDR3 DNA is TGTGCCAGCAGCTCTACTGGGGGGCGGTATGGCTACACCTTC. The encoded protein is CASSSTGGRYGYTF.

The V gene is TRBV7-2, the J gene TRBJ1-4, with D possibly matching TRBD1 (5 bases). V was trimmed by 0 bases and J by 6 bases, leaving 17 bases between them. The CDR3 totals 17 residues. Germline V gene sequence: CDR1 SGHTA, CDR2 FQGNSA. DNA of the CDR3: TGTGCCAGCAGCTTAGCGATAGTGAGGGGAGAGGATGAAAAACTGTTTTTT. It codes for CASSLAIVRGEDEKLFF.

The gene calls are TRBV6-4 and TRBJ1-5; no reliable D call. Trimming removed 2 bases from V and 4 bases from J, with 6 bases in between. The CDR3 covers 13 residues. Germline V gives CDR1 MRHNA, CDR2 SNTAGT. CDR3 in DNA: TGTGCCAGCAGTGACGGGGAAAATCAGCCCCAGCATTTT. Translated: CASSDGENQPQHF.

V and J are TRBV6-6 and TRBJ2-1, with 8 bases identical to TRBD1. Germline V lookup: CDR1 MNHNY, CDR2 SVGAGI (reference sequence). V lost 6 bases, J lost 6 bases, and 10 bases stayed unmatched. The CDR3 has 15 residues. CDR3 sequence reads: CASRGIGTGCNEQFF. The CDR3 nucleotides read TGTGCCAGCAGGGGGATCGGGACAGGATGCAATGAGCAGTTCTTC.

The chain employs TRBV18 and TRBJ1-4, with 8 bases fitting TRBD1. Trimming at V came to 3 bases and at J to 3 bases, leaving 3 bases not matched to a gene. Per the germline V gene, CDR1 is KGHSH and CDR2 is LQKENI. CDR3 length equals 15 residues. This CDR3 is CASSPDRGANEKLFF. The CDR3 region has the DNA TGTGCCAGCTCACCCGACAGGGGAGCTAATGAAAAACTGTTTTTT. The full variable domain, with the rest looked up from reference TRBV18 and TRBJ1-4, is NAGVMQNPRHLVRRRGQEARLRCSPMKGHSHVYWYRQLPEEGLKFMVYLQKENIIDESGMPKERFSAEFPKEGPSILRIQQVVRGDSAAYFCASSPDRGANEKLFFGSGTQLSVL.

This chain's CDR3 is CASSLADGWELFF. CDR3 DNA: TGCGCCAGCAGCTTGGCCGATGGCTGGGAGCTGTTTTTT. The J gene is TRBJ2-2, the V gene TRBV5-1; D gene ambiguous. This CDR3 contains 13 residues. V gave up 0 bases and J gave up 9 bases, with 9 bases separating them. The germline gives CDR1 SGHRS, CDR2 YFSETQ.

This chain uses TRBV11-3 with TRBJ2-3; D might be TRBD1 or TRBD2, each matching 5 bases. The V gene's germline CDR1 is SGHNT and CDR2 YENEEA. The CDR3 is 13 amino acids. Trimming pared 4 bases from V and 6 bases from J, leaving 11 bases between. The CDR3 protein is CASSSVEGDTQYF. The CDR3 coding sequence is TGTGCCAGCAGCTCAGTTGAGGGGGATACGCAGTATTTT. Using reference TRBV11-3 and TRBJ2-3 for the parts outside the CDR3, the full variable domain is EAGVVQSPRYKIIEKKQPVAFWCNPISGHNTLYWYLQNLGQGPELLIRYENEEAVDDSQLPKDRFSAERLKGVDSTLKIQPAELGDSAVYLCASSSVEGDTQYFGPGTRLTVL.

The gene calls are TRBV4-3 and TRBJ2-7, with 7 bases lining up with TRBD2. V lost 1 base to trimming and J lost 7 bases; unmatched junction nucleotides: 16. The CDR3 covers 17 residues. Germline CDR1 LGHNA, CDR2 YSLEER. This chain's CDR3 is CASSQGRGTITYNEQYF. The CDR3, as DNA: TGCGCCAGCAGCCAAGGAAGAGGGACTATAACCTACAATGAGCAGTACTTC.

As to this clonotype: Since a much larger clone is just one base distant, this may be a read error. The chain joins TRBV6-2 or TRBV6-3 to TRBJ2-7; the D is unclear. Germline V gene data show CDR1 as MNHEY and CDR2 as SVGEGT. The CDR3 loop spans 15 amino acids. With 6 bases removed from V and 7 bases from J, the gap between germline ends came to 22 bases. CDR3 protein: CASSPMSDPNNEQYF. CDR3 nucleotide sequence: TGTGCCAGCAGCCCTATGAGCGACCCTAACAATGAGCAGTACTTC.

The chain employs TRBV18 and TRBJ2-1; TRBD2 might be the D (6 bases). The germline V gene has CDR1 KGHSH and CDR2 LQKENI. Trimming left V 6 bases short and J 5 bases short, with 11 bases between. The CDR3 extends over 13 amino acids. Written as DNA, the CDR3 is TGTGCCAGCTCTCGAGCTAGCGACAATGAGCAGTTCTTC. This translates into CASSRASDNEQFF. The complete variable domain, with remaining parts taken from reference TRBV18 and TRBJ2-1, reads NAGVMQNPRHLVRRRGQEARLRCSPMKGHSHVYWYRQLPEEGLKFMVYLQKENIIDESGMPKERFSAEFPKEGPSILRIQQVVRGDSAAYFCASSRASDNEQFFGPGTRLTVL.

The V gene is TRBV6-5, the J gene TRBJ1-2; D is unclear. V lost 8 bases, J lost 6 bases, and 19 bases lay in between. The germline CDR1 and CDR2 sequences are MNHEY and SVGAGI. This CDR3 comprises 14 residues. DNA of the CDR3: TGTGCCAGCCCCACTACGGTAACGGGCGATGGCTACACCTTC. This sequence encodes CASPTTVTGDGYTF.